Detailed here is one T cell receptor (beta chain). The data stem from a study of technical replicates of blood from a few donors. This CDR3 has 12 residues. Germline V gives CDR1 SNHLY, CDR2 FYNNEI. Trimming removed 8 bases from V and 0 bases from J, with 5 bases in between. The repertoire was sequenced with immunoSEQ multiplex PCR; TCRdb's copy has only in-frame clones and lacks some. The profile covers over 30,000 clones, with over 85% appearing a single time and approximately 4.5% taken by the ten largest. The clonotype was recovered from a human donor in good health. Some clones in this sample may be carry-over from other donors' samples. The gene calls are TRBV2 and TRBJ1-3; D is unclear. Material for sequencing was PBMCs. CDR3 residues: CASLSSGNTIYF. DNA of the CDR3: TGTGCCAGCCTCAGCTCTGGAAACACCATATATTTT.